The clone carrying this TCR beta chain was seen many times. Its target is unknown. Germline V lookup: CDR1 SGHVS, CDR2 FNYEAQ. V shed 0 bases, J shed 2 bases, and the junction held 2 bases outside the gene matches. This CDR3 is 16 amino acids long. This sample is part of a study of early T cells in non-severe SARS-CoV-2 infection. General study results and limits: Matching results from VDJdb favored anti-spike CD8 responses, leaving private and CD4 specificities undetected.

TCRdb processed the 5' RACE reads anew with MiXCR; each CDR3 protein has one entry. The sample carries roughly 29,000 distinct CDR3 sequences, 5% to 6.5% recorded once. This chain links TRBV7-6 with TRBJ2-2; 8 positions match TRBD2. Sequencing was performed on whole blood, taken at baseline. The receptor was derived from an adult who was a healthcare worker with PCR-confirmed SARS-CoV-2 infection or an uninfected control (not recorded which). In nucleotides, the CDR3 is TGTGCCAGCAGCTTAGCCAGCGGGGGTAACACCGGGGAGCTGTTTTTT. The encoded protein is CASSLASGGNTGELFF.